This TCR gamma chain was obtained from a study of intestinal T cells in coeliac disease. This clone was counted only a few times. The trim removed 8 bases at V and 7 bases at J, leaving 18 bases unmatched. The CDR3 consists of 15 residues. LymphoTrack primers amplified TRG sequences from roughly 0.2 ug of biopsy DNA. TCRdb re-called clones from the multiplex PCR reads via CATT. The sample carries about 420 gamma-chain clones, 45% to 55% recorded once. Each case's genomic DNA was extracted from ten roughly 5-µm formalin-fixed paraffin-embedded scrolls. The source is a human donor who served as a control with a normal duodenal biopsy, not a healthy volunteer. The V call is TRGV10, the J call TRGJ1 or TRGJ2. TRGV10 is an ORF; its function is uncertain. The sequenced sample was a duodenal biopsy. The CDR3 region is CAAWGPKGFGYKKLF. In nucleotides, the CDR3 is TGTGCTGCGTGGGGGCCTAAGGGCTTTGGGTATAAGAAACTCTTT.